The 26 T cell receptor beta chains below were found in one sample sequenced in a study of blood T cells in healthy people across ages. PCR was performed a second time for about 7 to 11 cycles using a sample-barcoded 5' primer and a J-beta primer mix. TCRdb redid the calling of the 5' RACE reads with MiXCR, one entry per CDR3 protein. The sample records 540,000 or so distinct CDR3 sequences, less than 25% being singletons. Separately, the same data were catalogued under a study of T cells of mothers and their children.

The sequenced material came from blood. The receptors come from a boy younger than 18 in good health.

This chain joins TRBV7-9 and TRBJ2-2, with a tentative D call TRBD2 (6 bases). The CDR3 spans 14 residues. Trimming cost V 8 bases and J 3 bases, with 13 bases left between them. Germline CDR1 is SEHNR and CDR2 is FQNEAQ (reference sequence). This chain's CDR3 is CASPGREDTGELFF. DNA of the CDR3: TGTGCCAGCCCGGGCAGGGAGGACACCGGGGAGCTGTTTTTT.

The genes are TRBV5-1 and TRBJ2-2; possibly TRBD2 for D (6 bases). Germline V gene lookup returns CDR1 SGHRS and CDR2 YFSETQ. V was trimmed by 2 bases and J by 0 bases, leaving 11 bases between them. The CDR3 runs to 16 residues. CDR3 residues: CASSFSGTSNTGELFF. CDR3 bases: TGCGCCAGCAGCTTTTCCGGGACTTCGAACACCGGGGAGCTGTTTTTT.

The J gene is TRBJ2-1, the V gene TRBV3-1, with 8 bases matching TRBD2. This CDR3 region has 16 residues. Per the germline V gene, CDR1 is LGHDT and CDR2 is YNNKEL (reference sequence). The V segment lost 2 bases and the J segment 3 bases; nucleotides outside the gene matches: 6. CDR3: CASSQLRLAIYNEQFF. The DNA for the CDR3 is TGTGCCAGCAGCCAACTCAGACTAGCGATCTACAATGAGCAGTTCTTC.

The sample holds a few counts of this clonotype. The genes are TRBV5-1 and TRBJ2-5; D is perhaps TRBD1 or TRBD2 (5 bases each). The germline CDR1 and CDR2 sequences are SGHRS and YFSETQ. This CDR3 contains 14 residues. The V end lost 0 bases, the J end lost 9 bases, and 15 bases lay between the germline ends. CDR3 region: CASSLDGTVGPQYF. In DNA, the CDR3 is TGCGCCAGCAGCTTGGACGGGACCGTAGGTCCCCAGTACTTC. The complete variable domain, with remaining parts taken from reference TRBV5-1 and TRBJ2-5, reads KAGVTQTPRYLIKTRGQQVTLSCSPISGHRSVSWYQQTPGQGLQFLFEYFSETQRNKGNFPGRFSGRQFSNSRSEMNVSTLELGDSALYLCASSLDGTVGPQYFGPGTRLLVL.

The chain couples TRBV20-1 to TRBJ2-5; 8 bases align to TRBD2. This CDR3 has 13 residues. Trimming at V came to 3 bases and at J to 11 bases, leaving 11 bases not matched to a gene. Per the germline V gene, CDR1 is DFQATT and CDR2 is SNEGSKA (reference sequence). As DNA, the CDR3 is TGCAGTGCTAGCAGCGGGAGAACACGGGAGCAGTACTTC. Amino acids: CSASSGRTREQYF.

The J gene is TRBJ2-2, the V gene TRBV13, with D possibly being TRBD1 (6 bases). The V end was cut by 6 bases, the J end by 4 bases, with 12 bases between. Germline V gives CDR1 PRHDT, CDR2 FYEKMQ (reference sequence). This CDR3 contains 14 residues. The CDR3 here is CASSNRAGTGELFF. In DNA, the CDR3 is TGTGCCAGCAGTAACAGGGCGGGCACCGGGGAGCTGTTTTTT.

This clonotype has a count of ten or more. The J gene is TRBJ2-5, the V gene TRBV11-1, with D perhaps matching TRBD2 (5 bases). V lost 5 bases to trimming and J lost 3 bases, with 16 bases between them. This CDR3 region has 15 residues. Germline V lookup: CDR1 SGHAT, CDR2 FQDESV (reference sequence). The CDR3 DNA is TGTGCCAGCAGCCCGCGGAGGTCCGACGAAGAGACCCAGTACTTC. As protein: CASSPRRSDEETQYF. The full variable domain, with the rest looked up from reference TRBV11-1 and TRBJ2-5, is EAEVAQSPRYKITEKSQAVAFWCDPISGHATLYWYRQILGQGPELLVQFQDESVVDDSQLPKDRFSAERLKGVDSTLKIQPAELGDSAMYLCASSPRRSDEETQYFGPGTRLLVL.

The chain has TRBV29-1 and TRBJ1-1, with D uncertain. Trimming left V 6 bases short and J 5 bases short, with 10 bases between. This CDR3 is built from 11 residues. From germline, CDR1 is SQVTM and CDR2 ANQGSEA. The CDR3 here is CSVPARTEAFF. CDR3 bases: TGCAGCGTCCCCGCCCGAACTGAAGCTTTCTTT.

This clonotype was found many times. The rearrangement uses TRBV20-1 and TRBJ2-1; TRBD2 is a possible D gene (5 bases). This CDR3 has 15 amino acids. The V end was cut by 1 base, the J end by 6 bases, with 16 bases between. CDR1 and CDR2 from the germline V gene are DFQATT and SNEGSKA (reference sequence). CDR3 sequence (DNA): TGCAGTGCTAGAGGTCGAGGGTCGTTCATCAATGAGCAGTTCTTC. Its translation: CSARGRGSFINEQFF.

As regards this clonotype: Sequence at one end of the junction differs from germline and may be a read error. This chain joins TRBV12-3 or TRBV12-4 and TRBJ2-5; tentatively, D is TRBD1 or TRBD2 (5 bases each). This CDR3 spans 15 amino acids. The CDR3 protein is CASSLRASYQETQYF. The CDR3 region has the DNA TGTGCCAGCAGTCTCAGGGCTAGCTACCAGGAGACCCAGTACTTC.

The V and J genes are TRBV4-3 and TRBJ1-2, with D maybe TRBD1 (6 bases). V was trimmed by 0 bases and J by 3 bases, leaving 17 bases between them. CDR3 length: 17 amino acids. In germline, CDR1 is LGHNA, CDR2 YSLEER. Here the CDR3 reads CASSQDPPQGPDYGYTF. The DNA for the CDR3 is TGCGCCAGCAGCCAAGATCCACCCCAGGGGCCAGACTATGGCTACACCTTC.

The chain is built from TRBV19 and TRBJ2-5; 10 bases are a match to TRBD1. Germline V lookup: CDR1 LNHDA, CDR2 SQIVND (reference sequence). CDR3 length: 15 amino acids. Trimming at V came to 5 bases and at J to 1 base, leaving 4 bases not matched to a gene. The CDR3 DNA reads TGTGCCAGTAGTTTTAGGACAGGGGGCCAAGAGACCCAGTACTTC. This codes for CASSFRTGGQETQYF.

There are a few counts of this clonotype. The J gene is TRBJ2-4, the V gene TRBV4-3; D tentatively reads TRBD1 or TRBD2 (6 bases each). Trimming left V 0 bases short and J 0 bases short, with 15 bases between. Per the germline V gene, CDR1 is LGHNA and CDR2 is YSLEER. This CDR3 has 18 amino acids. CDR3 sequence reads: CASSQDQLGGIAKNIQYF. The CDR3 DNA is TGCGCCAGCAGCCAAGATCAGTTAGGGGGGATAGCCAAAAACATTCAGTACTTC.

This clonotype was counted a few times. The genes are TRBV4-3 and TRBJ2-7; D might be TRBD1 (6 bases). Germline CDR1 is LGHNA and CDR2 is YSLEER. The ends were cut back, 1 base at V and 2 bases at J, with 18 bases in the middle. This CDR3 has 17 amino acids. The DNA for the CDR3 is TGCGCCAGCAGCCAAGGGCCCCATCGTGCAGGGGCCTACGAGCAGTACTTC. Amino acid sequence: CASSQGPHRAGAYEQYF.

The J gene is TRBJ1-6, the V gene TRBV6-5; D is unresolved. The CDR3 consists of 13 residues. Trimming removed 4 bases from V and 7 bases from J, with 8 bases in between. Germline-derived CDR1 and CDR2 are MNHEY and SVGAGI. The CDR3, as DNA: TGTGCCAGCAGTTTGGGCCTGAATTCACCCCTCCACTTT. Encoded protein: CASSLGLNSPLHF.

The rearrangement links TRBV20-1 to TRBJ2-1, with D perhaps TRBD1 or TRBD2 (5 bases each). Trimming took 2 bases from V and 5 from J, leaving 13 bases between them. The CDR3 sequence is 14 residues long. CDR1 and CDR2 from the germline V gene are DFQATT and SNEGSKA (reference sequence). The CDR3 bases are TGCAGTGCTAGAAACCGGGACGGTAACAATGAGCAGTTCTTC. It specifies CSARNRDGNNEQFF.

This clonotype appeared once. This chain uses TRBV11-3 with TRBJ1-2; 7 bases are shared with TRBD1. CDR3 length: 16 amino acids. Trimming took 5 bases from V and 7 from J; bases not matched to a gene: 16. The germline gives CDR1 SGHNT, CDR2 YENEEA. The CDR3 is CASSPRRGQGISGYTF. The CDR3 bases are TGTGCCAGCAGCCCTCGGAGGGGGCAGGGAATAAGTGGCTACACCTTC.

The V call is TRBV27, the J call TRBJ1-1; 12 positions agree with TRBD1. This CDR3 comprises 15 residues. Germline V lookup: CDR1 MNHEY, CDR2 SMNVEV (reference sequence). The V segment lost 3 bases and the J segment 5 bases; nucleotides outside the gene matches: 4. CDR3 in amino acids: CASSLGQGARTEAFF. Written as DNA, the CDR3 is TGTGCCAGCAGTTTGGGACAGGGGGCGCGGACTGAAGCTTTCTTT.

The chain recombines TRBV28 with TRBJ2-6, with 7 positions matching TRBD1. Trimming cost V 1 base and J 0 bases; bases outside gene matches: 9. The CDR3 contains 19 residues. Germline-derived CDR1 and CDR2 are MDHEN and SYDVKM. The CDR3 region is CASSLLGTESLSGANVLTF. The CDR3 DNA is TGTGCCAGCAGTTTATTGGGGACAGAGTCCCTCTCTGGGGCCAACGTCCTGACTTTC.

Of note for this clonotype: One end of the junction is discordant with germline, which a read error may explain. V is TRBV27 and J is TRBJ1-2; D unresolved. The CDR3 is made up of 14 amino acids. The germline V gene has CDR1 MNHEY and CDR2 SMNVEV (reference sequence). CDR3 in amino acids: CASSSRYSNYRYTF. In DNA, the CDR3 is TGTGCCAGCAGTTCAAGATATTCTAACTATCGCTACACCTTC.

The CDR3, as DNA: TGTGCCGAAGAAGTGGCAGGGGGCTACGAGCAGTACTTC. Its translation is CAEEVAGGYEQYF. J is TRBJ2-7 and V is TRBV7-9; 7 nucleotides match TRBD1. V trimming: 11 bases; J trimming: 3 bases; junction bases outside the gene matches: 10. The germline V gene encodes CDR1 SEHNR and CDR2 FQNEAQ (reference sequence). The CDR3 is 13 residues long.

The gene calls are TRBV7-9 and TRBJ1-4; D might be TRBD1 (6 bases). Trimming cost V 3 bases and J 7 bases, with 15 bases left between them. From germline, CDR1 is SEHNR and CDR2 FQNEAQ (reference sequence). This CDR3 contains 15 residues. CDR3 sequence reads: CASSFRNRDAEKLFF. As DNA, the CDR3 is TGTGCCAGCAGCTTCCGGAACAGGGACGCTGAAAAACTGTTTTTT.

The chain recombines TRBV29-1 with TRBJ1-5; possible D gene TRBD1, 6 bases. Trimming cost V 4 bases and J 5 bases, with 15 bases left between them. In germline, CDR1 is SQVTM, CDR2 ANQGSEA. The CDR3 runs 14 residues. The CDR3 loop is CSVGVFKGDQPQHF. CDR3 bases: TGCAGCGTTGGGGTTTTTAAGGGGGATCAGCCCCAGCATTTT. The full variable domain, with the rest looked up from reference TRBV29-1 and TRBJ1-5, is SAVISQKPSRDICQRGTSLTIQCQVDSQVTMMFWYRQQPGQSLTLIATANQGSEATYESGFVIDKFPISRPNLTFSTLTVSNMSPEDSSIYLCSVGVFKGDQPQHFGDGTRLSIL.

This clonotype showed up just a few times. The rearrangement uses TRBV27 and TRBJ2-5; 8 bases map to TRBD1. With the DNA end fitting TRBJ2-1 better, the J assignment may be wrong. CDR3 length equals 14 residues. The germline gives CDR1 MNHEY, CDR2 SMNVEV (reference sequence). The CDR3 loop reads CASSPGQENNEQFF. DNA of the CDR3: TGTGCCAGCAGTCCGGGACAGGAAAACAATGAGCAGTTCTTC.

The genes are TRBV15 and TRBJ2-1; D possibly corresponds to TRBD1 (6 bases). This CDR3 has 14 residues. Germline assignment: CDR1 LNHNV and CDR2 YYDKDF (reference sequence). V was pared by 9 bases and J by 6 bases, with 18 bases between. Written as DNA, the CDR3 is TGTGCCACGAACAAGGTGGGGGCAAGCAATGAGCAGTTCTTC. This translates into CATNKVGASNEQFF. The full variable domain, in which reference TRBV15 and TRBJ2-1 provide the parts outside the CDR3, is DAMVIQNPRYQVTQFGKPVTLSCSQTLNHNVMYWYQQKSSQAPKLLFHYYDKDFNNEADTPDNFQSRRPNTSFCFLDIRSPGLGDTAMYLCATNKVGASNEQFFGPGTRLTVL.

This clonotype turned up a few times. CDR3 loop: CSVGGLETYEQYF. CDR3 sequence (DNA): TGCAGCGTTGGAGGGCTAGAAACCTACGAGCAGTACTTC. The rearrangement uses TRBV29-1 and TRBJ2-7; D perhaps matches TRBD2 (5 bases). Trimming took 4 bases from V and 2 from J, leaving 12 bases between them. The CDR3 has 13 residues. CDR1 is SQVTM and CDR2 is ANQGSEA in the germline V gene.